The next 19 T cell receptor beta chains were all read from a single sample in a study of preoperative IRX-2 immunotherapy in early breast cancer. As to treatment: preoperative locoregional IRX-2 cytokine immunotherapy. This table comes from immunoSEQ multiplex PCR, and its TCRdb copy is limited to in-frame clones, with some not included. Seen here are under 15,000 clones, roughly 91% observed once, and the top ten hold 25% to 35%. This sample was taken from a patient treated with IRX-2 immunotherapy. The source of these receptors is a human donor with breast cancer.

Notes on this clone: At one end, the junction sequence differs from germline, possibly due to a read error. The CDR3 DNA reads TGTGCCAGCACTGAATGGGCCGGCTACACCTTC. It is translated as CASTEWAGYTF. This chain connects TRBV2 to TRBJ1-2; the D is unclear. CDR3 size: 11 residues. Germline V lookup: CDR1 SNHLY, CDR2 FYNNEI.

This CDR3 reads CASSLGNKPSGYNEQFF. The CDR3 DNA reads as TGCGCCAGCAGCTTGGGGAACAAGCCTAGCGGTTACAATGAGCAGTTCTTC. The J gene is TRBJ2-1, the V gene TRBV5-1, with 7 nucleotides matching TRBD2. This CDR3 contains 17 residues. Unmatched junction bases numbered 10, after V lost 0 bases and J lost 4 bases. The V gene's germline CDR1 is SGHRS and CDR2 YFSETQ.

V is TRBV18 and J is TRBJ1-1, with 9 nucleotides matching TRBD1. The CDR3 loop spans 16 amino acids. The germline V gene has CDR1 KGHSH and CDR2 LQKENI. J lost 0 bases, V lost 3 bases, and 5 bases had no gene match. CDR3 nucleotide sequence: TGTGCCAGCTCACCCCAAAGGGACAGGGTGAACACTGAAGCTTTCTTT. Translated, it gives CASSPQRDRVNTEAFF. Based on the CDR3 plus reference TRBV18 and TRBJ1-1, the full variable domain is NAGVMQNPRHLVRRRGQEARLRCSPMKGHSHVYWYRQLPEEGLKFMVYLQKENIIDESGMPKERFSAEFPKEGPSILRIQQVVRGDSAAYFCASSPQRDRVNTEAFFGQGTRLTVV.

The chain carries TRBV19 and TRBJ2-3; 10 nucleotides line up with TRBD1. Germline values: CDR1 LNHDA, CDR2 SQIVND (reference sequence). J lost 11 bases, V lost 6 bases, and 17 bases had no gene match. This CDR3 comprises 16 residues. The CDR3 DNA is TGTGCCAGTAGCCCGGGACAGGGGAGGGGGGGGCTGGGGCAGTATTTT. Its protein is CASSPGQGRGGLGQYF. Full variable domain (rest looked up from reference TRBV19 and TRBJ2-3): DGGITQSPKYLFRKEGQNVTLSCEQNLNHDAMYWYRQDPGQGLRLIYYSQIVNDFQKGDIAEGYSVSREKKESFPLTVTSAQKNPTAFYLCASSPGQGRGGLGQYFGPGTRLTVL.

This chain joins TRBV27 and TRBJ1-5; no definite D call. V was cut by 4 bases and J by 7 bases, with 8 bases left in between. This CDR3 region has 12 residues. Germline V gives CDR1 MNHEY, CDR2 SMNVEV (reference sequence). CDR3 protein: CASSWVLQPQHF. The CDR3 nucleotides are TGTGCCAGCAGTTGGGTCCTGCAGCCCCAGCATTTT.

The rearrangement uses TRBV6-4 and TRBJ2-5; no reliable D call. The CDR3 runs to 13 residues. The V end lost 5 bases, the J end lost 4 bases, and 11 bases lay between the germline ends. Germline lookup yields CDR1 MRHNA and CDR2 SNTAGT. CDR3 coding DNA: TGTGCCAGCAGTATCATGCTCGGAGAGACCCAGTACTTC. It specifies CASSIMLGETQYF.

The chain is built from TRBV7-3 and TRBJ1-1; 8 bases are a match to TRBD1. The germline V gene has CDR1 SGHTA and CDR2 FQGTGA. There are 11 residues in the CDR3. Trimming took 5 bases from V and 8 from J; bases not matched to a gene: 1. The CDR3 reads CASSDRGEAFF. The CDR3 DNA is TGTGCCAGCAGCGACAGGGGCGAAGCTTTCTTT.

J is TRBJ1-2 and V is TRBV7-2, with unresolved D. Germline CDR1 and CDR2: SGHTA and FQGNSA. The CDR3 is 14 amino acids. Trimming pared 1 base from V and 4 bases from J, leaving 10 bases between. The CDR3, as DNA: TGTGCCAGCAGCTTAGACAGACTTGCCTATGGCTACACCTTC. Amino acids: CASSLDRLAYGYTF.

The chain employs TRBV5-4 and TRBJ1-3; D is unresolved. V lost 3 bases, J lost 3 bases, and 16 bases lay in between. Germline V gene sequence: CDR1 SGHNT, CDR2 YYREEE (reference sequence). The CDR3 totals 16 residues. CDR3 loop: CASSSAGPGLGNTIYF. In nucleotides, the CDR3 is TGTGCCAGCAGCTCAGCCGGGCCAGGACTTGGAAACACCATATATTTT.

V and J are TRBV7-9 and TRBJ2-3; D gene unclear. The CDR3 is 12 residues long. The germline gives CDR1 SEHNR, CDR2 FQNEAQ (reference sequence). The V end was cut by 4 bases, the J end by 2 bases, with 4 bases between. The CDR3 region is CASSSITDTQYF. CDR3 nucleotide sequence: TGTGCCAGCAGCTCGATCACAGATACGCAGTATTTT.

The gene calls are TRBV5-4 and TRBJ2-1; 13 bases fit TRBD2. The germline V gene encodes CDR1 SGHNT and CDR2 YYREEE (reference sequence). The junction had 6 bases not matched to a gene; V was cut back by 4 bases and J by 8 bases. This CDR3 contains 15 residues. The CDR3 spells CASSQGLAGSYEQFF. The CDR3 DNA follows: TGTGCCAGCAGCCAGGGACTAGCGGGGTCTTATGAGCAGTTCTTC.

This sequence joins TRBV10-2 and TRBJ1-1; possibly TRBD1 for D (6 bases). CDR3 length equals 13 residues. With 8 bases removed from V and 3 bases from J, the gap between germline ends came to 13 bases. Germline V lookup: CDR1 WSHSY, CDR2 SAAADI. This CDR3 reads CASCKGGYTEAFF. Written as DNA, the CDR3 is TGCGCCAGCTGTAAGGGGGGATACACTGAAGCTTTCTTT.

V is TRBV19 and J is TRBJ2-2, with 7 bases matching TRBD1. The CDR3 loop spans 15 amino acids. Germline-derived CDR1 and CDR2 are LNHDA and SQIVND (reference sequence). The V gene end was trimmed by 8 bases and the J gene end by 2 bases; junction bases not matched to a gene: 8. The CDR3 loop is CASHIRDRNTGELFF. For the CDR3, the DNA is TGTGCCAGTCATATCCGGGACAGAAACACCGGGGAGCTGTTTTTT.

The V and J genes are TRBV18 and TRBJ1-1; the D gene is possibly TRBD1 (6 bases). The CDR3 is 16 residues long. Trimming stripped 3 bases from V and 1 base from J, with 15 bases between. The germline V gene encodes CDR1 KGHSH and CDR2 LQKENI. The CDR3 DNA sequence: TGTGCCAGCTCACCCTCAAGAGGGGGGGCGAACACTGAAGCTTTCTTT. This sequence encodes CASSPSRGGANTEAFF.

This rearrangement joins TRBV7-3 to TRBJ2-2; D is uncertain. Trimming shortened V by 5 bases and J by 5 bases, and 9 bases separated the two germline ends. The CDR3 covers 13 residues. The germline gives CDR1 SGHTA, CDR2 FQGTGA. The DNA of the CDR3 is TGTGCCAGCAGCGGCAGCAGAACCGGGGAGCTGTTTTTT. As protein: CASSGSRTGELFF. Together with reference TRBV7-3 and TRBJ2-2, the CDR3 gives the full variable domain: GAGVSQTPSNKVTEKGKYVELRCDPISGHTALYWYRQSLGQGPEFLIYFQGTGAADDSGLPNDRFFAVRPEGSVSTLKIQRTERGDSAVYLCASSGSRTGELFFGEGSRLTVL.

The chain couples TRBV19 to TRBJ1-1; D gene uncertain. The germline V and J ends were trimmed by 3 bases and 7 bases, with 15 bases remaining between them. The CDR3 totals 14 residues. Germline V lookup: CDR1 LNHDA, CDR2 SQIVND (reference sequence). CDR3 in amino acids: CASSMQEGNREAFF. CDR3 nucleotide sequence: TGTGCCAGTAGTATGCAGGAAGGAAACCGTGAAGCTTTCTTT.

The chain carries TRBV7-9 and TRBJ2-7; D tentatively reads TRBD1 or TRBD2 (5 bases each). CDR1 is SEHNR and CDR2 is FQNEAQ in the germline V gene (reference sequence). V lost 3 bases to trimming and J lost 1 base, with 7 bases between them. The CDR3 extends over 13 amino acids. The chain's CDR3 is CASSFGGSYEQYV. The DNA of the CDR3 is TGTGCCAGCAGCTTTGGGGGATCCTACGAGCAGTACGTC.

The genes are TRBV6-5 and TRBJ1-2; possibly TRBD1 for D (6 bases). CDR3 size: 15 residues. V was clipped by 0 bases and J by 5 bases, with 13 bases between them. CDR1 and CDR2 from the germline V gene are MNHEY and SVGAGI. The CDR3 DNA is TGTGCCAGCAGTTACTCGGGCAGGGGCCTTTATGGCTACACCTTC. Its protein is CASSYSGRGLYGYTF.

The V gene is TRBV6-5, the J gene TRBJ1-2; D not resolved. Germline CDR1 and CDR2: MNHEY and SVGAGI. V was clipped by 0 bases and J by 3 bases, with 14 bases between them. The CDR3 is 16 amino acids. CDR3 sequence: CASSYSTFAGDYGYTF. The CDR3, as DNA: TGTGCCAGCAGTTACTCGACGTTCGCGGGAGACTATGGCTACACCTTC.